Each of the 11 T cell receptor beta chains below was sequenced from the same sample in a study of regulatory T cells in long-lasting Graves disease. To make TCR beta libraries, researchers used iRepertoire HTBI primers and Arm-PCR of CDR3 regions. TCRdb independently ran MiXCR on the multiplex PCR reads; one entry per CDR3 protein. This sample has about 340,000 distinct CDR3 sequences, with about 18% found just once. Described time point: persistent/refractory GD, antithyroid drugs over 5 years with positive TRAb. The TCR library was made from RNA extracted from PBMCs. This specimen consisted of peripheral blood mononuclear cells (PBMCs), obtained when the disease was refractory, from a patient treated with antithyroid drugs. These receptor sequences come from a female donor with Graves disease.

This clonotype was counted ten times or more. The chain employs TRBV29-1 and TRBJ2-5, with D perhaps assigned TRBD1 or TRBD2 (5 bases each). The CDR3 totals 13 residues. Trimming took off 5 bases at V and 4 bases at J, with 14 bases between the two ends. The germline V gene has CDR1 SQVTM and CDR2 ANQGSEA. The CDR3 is CSVNLGVGETQYF. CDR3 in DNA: TGCAGCGTTAACCTGGGGGTGGGAGAGACCCAGTACTTC.

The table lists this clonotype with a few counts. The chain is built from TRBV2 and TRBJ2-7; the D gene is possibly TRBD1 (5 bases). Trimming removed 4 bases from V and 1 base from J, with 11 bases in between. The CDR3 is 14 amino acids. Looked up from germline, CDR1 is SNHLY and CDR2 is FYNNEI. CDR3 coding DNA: TGTGCCAGCAGTGTCACAGGCCAATCCTACGAGCAGTACTTC. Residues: CASSVTGQSYEQYF.

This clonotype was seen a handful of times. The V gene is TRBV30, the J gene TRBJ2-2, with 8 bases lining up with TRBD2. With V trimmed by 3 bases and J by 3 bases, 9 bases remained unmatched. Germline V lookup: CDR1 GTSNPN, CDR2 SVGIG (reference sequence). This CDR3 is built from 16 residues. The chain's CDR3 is CAWSPPGGLYTGELFF. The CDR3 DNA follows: TGTGCCTGGAGCCCCCCGGGGGGGTTGTACACCGGGGAGCTGTTTTTT.

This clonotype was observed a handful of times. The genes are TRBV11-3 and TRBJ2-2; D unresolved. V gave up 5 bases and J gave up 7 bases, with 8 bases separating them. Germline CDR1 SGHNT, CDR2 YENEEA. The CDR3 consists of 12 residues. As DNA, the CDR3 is TGTGCCAGCAGCACGATTGGCGGGGAGCTGTTTTTT. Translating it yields CASSTIGGELFF. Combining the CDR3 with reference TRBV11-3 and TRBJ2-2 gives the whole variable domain EAGVVQSPRYKIIEKKQPVAFWCNPISGHNTLYWYLQNLGQGPELLIRYENEEAVDDSQLPKDRFSAERLKGVDSTLKIQPAELGDSAVYLCASSTIGGELFFGEGSRLTVL.

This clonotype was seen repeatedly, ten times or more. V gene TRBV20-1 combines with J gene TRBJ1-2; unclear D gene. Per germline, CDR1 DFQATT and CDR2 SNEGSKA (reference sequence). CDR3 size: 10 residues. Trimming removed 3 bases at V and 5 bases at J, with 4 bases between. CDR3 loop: CSASHYGYTF. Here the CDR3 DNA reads TGCAGTGCTAGCCATTATGGCTACACCTTC.

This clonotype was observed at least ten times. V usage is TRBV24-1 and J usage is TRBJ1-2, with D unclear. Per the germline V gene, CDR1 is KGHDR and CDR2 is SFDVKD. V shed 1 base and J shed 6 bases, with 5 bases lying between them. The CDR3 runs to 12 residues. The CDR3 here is CATSDFRNGYTF. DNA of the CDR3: TGTGCCACCAGTGATTTTCGGAATGGCTACACCTTC.

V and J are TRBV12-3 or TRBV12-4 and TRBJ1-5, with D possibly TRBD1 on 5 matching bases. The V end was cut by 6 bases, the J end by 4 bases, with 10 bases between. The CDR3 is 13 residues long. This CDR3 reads CASSNRRNQPQHF. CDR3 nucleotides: TGTGCCAGCAGCAACAGGAGGAATCAGCCCCAGCATTTT.

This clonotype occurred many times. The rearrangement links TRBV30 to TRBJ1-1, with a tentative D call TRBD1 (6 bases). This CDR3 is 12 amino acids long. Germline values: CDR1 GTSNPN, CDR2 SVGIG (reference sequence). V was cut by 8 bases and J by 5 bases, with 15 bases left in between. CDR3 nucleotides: TGTGCCCAAGGACAGAGGAGGACTGAAGCTTTCTTT. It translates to CAQGQRRTEAFF.

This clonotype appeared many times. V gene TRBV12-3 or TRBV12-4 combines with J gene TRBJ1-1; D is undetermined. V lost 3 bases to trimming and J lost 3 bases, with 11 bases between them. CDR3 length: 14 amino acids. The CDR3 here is CASSLDPRDTEAFF. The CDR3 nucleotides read TGTGCCAGCAGTTTGGACCCTCGGGACACTGAAGCTTTCTTT.

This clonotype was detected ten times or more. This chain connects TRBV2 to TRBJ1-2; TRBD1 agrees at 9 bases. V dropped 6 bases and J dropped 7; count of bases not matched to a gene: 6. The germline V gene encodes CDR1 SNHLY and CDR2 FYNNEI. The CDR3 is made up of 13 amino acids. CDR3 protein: CASRDRGWFGYTF. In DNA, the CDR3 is TGTGCCAGCAGGGACAGGGGTTGGTTTGGCTACACCTTC.

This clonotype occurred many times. Here the CDR3 DNA reads TGTGCCAGTAAACCGACAGGGAACACTGAAGCTTTCTTT. This encodes CASKPTGNTEAFF. The V gene is TRBV6-1, the J gene TRBJ1-1; possible D gene TRBD1, 6 bases. From germline, CDR1 is MNHNS and CDR2 SASEGT. Trimming took 9 bases from V and 1 from J, leaving 12 bases between them. This CDR3 is built from 13 residues.